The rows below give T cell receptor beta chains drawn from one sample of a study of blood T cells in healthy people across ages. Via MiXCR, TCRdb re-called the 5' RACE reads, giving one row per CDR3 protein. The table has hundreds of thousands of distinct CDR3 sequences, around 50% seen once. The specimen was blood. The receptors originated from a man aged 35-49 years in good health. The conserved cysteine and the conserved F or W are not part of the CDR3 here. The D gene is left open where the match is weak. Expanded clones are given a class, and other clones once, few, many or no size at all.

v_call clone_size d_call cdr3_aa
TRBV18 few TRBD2 ASSPSGSAYEQY
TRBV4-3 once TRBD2 ASSHREGRSNEQF
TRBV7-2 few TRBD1 ASSLVAGGGQPQH
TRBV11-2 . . ASSTRRSRTYNEQF
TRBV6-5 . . ASRGLTFPYEQY
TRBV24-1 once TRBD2 ATSGGGTPGLAGGGDTQY
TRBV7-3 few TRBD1 ASSINQGAREAF
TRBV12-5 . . ASGQGTSRPGELF
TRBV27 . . ASSFTGTPTEQY
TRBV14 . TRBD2 ASSGWTAGGPQETQY
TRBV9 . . ASEPGLKETDTQY
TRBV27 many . ASSLDPPTISGYGYT
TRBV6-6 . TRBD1 ASRRQGEQY
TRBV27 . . ASSLGVREKLF
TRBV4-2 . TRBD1 ASSQERGQWDQPQH
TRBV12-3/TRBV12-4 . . ASSNREKLF
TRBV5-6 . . ASSYQRTGVGKLF
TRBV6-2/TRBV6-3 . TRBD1 ASRPGQGGTPQH
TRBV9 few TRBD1 ASSVTGTGVYGYT
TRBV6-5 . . ASSYSLFASGANVPT
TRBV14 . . ASSQENSDLYGYT
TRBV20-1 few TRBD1 SARPGQPYNEQF
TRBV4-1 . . ASSQLPGVTYEQY
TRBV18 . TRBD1 ASSPDRALGTEAF
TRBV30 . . AWTDRHPNYGYT
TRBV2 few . ASSGDTSNYGYT
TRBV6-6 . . ASSYELNYQPQH
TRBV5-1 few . ASSWNGEETQY
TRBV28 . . ASRIHASQGGYT